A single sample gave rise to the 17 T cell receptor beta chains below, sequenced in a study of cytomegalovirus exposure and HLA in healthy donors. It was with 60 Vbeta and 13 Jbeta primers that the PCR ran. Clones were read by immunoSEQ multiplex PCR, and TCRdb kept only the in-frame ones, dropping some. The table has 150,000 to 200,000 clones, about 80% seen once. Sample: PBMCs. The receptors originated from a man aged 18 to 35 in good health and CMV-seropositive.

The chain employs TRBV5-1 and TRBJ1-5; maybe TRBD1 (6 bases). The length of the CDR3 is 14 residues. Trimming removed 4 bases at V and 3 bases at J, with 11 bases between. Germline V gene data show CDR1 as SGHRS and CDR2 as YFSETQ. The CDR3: CASSLTGLNQPQHF. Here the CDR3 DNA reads TGCGCCAGCAGCCTAACAGGGCTCAATCAGCCCCAGCATTTT. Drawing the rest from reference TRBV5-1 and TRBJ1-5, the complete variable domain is KAGVTQTPRYLIKTRGQQVTLSCSPISGHRSVSWYQQTPGQGLQFLFEYFSETQRNKGNFPGRFSGRQFSNSRSEMNVSTLELGDSALYLCASSLTGLNQPQHFGDGTRLSIL.

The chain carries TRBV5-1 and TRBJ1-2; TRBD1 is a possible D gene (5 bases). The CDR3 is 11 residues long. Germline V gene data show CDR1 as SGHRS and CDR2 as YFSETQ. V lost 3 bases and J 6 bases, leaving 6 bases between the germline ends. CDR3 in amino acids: CASSWGDGYTF. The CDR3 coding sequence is TGCGCCAGCAGCTGGGGCGATGGCTACACCTTC.

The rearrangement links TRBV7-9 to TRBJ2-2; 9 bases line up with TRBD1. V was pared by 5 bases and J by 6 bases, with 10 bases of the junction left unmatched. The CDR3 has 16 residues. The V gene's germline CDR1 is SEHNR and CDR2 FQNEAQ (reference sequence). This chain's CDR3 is CASSPAGTGWAGELFF. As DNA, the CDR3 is TGTGCCAGCAGCCCTGCCGGGACAGGGTGGGCCGGGGAGCTGTTTTTT.

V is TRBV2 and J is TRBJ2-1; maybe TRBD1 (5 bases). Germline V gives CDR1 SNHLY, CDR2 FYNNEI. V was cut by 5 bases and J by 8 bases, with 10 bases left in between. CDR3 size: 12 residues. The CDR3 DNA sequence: TGTGCCAGCAGTATCGGACATGATGAGCAGTTCTTC. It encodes CASSIGHDEQFF.

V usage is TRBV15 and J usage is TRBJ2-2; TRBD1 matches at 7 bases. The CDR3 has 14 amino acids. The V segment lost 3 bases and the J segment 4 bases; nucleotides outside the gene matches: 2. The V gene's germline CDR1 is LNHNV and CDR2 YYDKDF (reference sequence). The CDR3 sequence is CATSSGTATGELFF. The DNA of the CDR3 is TGTGCCACCAGCAGTGGGACAGCCACCGGGGAGCTGTTTTTT.

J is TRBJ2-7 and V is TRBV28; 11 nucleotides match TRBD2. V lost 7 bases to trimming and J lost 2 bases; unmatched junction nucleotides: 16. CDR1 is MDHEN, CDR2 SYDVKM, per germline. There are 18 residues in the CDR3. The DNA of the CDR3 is TGTGCCAGCACCCTAGGTCCCTCGACTAGCGGGGTTCCCTACGAGCAGTACTTC. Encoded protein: CASTLGPSTSGVPYEQYF. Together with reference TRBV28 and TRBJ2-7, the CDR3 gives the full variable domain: DVKVTQSSRYLVKRTGEKVFLECVQDMDHENMFWYRQDPGLGLRLIYFSYDVKMKEKGDIPEGYSVSREKKERFSLILESASTNQTSMYLCASTLGPSTSGVPYEQYFGPGTRLTVT.

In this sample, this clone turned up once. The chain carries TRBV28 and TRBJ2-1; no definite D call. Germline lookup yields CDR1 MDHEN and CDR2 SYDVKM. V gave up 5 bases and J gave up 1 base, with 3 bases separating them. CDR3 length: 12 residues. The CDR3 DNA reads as TGTGCCAGCAGTCAGTCCTACAATGAGCAGTTCTTC. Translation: CASSQSYNEQFF.

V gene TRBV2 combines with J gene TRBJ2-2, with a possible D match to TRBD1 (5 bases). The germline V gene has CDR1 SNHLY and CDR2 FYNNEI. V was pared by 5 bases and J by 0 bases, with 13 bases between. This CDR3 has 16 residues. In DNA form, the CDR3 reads TGTGCCAGCAGTAACGAACAGGCCGCGAACACCGGGGAGCTGTTTTTT. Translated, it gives CASSNEQAANTGELFF.

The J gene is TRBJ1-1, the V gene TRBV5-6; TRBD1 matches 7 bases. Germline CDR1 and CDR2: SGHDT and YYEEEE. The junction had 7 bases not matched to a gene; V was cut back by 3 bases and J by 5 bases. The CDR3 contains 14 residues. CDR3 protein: CASSYDRVGTEAFF. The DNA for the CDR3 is TGTGCCAGCAGCTACGACAGGGTGGGGACTGAAGCTTTCTTT. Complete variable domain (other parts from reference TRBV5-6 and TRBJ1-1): DAGVTQSPTHLIKTRGQQVTLRCSPKSGHDTVSWYQQALGQGPQFIFQYYEEEERQRGNFPDRFSGHQFPNYSSELNVNALLLGDSALYLCASSYDRVGTEAFFGQGTRLTVV.

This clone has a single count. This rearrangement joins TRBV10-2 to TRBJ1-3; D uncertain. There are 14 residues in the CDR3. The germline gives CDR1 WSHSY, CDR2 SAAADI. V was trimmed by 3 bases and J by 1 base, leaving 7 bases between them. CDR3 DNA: TGCGCCAGCAGTGAAGGCGGTTCTGGAAACACCATATATTTT. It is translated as CASSEGGSGNTIYF.

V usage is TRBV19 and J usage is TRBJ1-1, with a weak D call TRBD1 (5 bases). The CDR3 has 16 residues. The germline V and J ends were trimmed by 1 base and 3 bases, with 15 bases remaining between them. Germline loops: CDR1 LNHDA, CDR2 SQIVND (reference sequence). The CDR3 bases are TGTGCCAGTAGTATAGCCGCCAGGGAAATTCACACTGAAGCTTTCTTT. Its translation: CASSIAAREIHTEAFF.

As DNA, the CDR3 is TGTGCCAGCAGCCCCCAGGGTCCGTTAGAGACCCAGTACTTC. Protein sequence: CASSPQGPLETQYF. The V gene is TRBV7-2, the J gene TRBJ2-5, with D possibly TRBD1 on 5 matching bases. There are 14 residues in the CDR3. Germline CDR1 is SGHTA and CDR2 is FQGNSA. Trimming took 5 bases from V and 4 from J, leaving 14 bases between them.

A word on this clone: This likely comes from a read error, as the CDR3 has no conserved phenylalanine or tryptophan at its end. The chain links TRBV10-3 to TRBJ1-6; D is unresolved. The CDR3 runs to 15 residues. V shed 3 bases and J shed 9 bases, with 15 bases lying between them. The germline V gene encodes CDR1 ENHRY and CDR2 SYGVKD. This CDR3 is CAISENTLYGSPLHL. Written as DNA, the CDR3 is TGTGCCATCAGTGAAAACACCTTGTATGGTTCACCCCTCCACCTT.

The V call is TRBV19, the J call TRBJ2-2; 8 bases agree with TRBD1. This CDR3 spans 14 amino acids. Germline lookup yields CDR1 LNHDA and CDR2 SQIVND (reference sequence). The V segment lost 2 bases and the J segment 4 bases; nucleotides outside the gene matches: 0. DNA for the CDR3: TGTGCCAGTAGTATAACAGGGGGCACCGGGGAGCTGTTTTTT. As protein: CASSITGGTGELFF.

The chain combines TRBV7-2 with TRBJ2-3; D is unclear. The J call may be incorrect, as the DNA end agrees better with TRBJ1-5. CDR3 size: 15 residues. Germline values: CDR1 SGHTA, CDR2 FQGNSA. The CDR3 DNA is TGTGCCAGCAGCCAAAGGGCTGGAGGCACAGATACGCAGCATTTT. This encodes CASSQRAGGTDTQHF.

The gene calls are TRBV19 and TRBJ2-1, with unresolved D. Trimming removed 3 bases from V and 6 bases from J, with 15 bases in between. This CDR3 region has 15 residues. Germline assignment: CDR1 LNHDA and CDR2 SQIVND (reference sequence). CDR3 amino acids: CASSMFSSSPNEQFF. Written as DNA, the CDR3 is TGTGCCAGTAGTATGTTCTCTTCGAGCCCCAATGAGCAGTTCTTC.

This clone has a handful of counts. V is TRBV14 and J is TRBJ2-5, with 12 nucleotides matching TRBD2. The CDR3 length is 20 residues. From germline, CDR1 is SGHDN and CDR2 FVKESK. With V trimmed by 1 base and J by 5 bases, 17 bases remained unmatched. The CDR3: CASSQGPSALAGGHSETQYF. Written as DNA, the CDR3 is TGTGCCAGCAGCCAAGGACCGTCAGCCCTAGCGGGAGGGCACTCGGAGACCCAGTACTTC.